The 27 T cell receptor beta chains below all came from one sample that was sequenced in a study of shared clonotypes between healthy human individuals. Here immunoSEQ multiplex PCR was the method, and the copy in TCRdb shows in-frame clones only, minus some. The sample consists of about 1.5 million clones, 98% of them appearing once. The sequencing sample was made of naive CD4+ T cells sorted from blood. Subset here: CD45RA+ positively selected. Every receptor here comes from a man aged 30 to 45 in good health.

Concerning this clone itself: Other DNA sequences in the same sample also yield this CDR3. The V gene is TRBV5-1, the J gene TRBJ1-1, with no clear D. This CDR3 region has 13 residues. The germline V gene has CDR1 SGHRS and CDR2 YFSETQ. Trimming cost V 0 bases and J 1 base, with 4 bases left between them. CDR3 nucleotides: TGCGCCAGCAGCTTGGATGCGAACACTGAAGCTTTCTTT. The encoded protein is CASSLDANTEAFF.

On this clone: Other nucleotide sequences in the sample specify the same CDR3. The DNA of the CDR3 is TGTGCCAGCAGCGTAGGTAAAGATACGCAGTATTTT. The encoded protein is CASSVGKDTQYF. V gene TRBV9 combines with J gene TRBJ2-3; D is ambiguous. V shed 0 bases and J shed 5 bases, with 4 bases lying between them. The CDR3 is 12 residues long. From germline, CDR1 is SGDLS and CDR2 YYNGEE.

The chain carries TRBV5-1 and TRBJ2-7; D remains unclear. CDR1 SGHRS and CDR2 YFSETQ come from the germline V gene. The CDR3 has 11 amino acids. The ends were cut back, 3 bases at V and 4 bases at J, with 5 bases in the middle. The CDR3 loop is CASSYEYEQYF. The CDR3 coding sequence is TGCGCCAGCAGCTACGAATACGAGCAGTACTTC.

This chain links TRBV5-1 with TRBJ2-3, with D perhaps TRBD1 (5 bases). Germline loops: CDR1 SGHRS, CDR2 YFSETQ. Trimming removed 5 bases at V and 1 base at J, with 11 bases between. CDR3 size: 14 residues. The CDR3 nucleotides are TGCGCCAGCAGGGGCAGGGTGGGCACAGATACGCAGTATTTT. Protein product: CASRGRVGTDTQYF.

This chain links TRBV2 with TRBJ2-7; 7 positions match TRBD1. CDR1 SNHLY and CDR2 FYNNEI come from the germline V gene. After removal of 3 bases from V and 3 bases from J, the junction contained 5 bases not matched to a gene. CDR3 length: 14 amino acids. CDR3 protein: CASSDDGQVYEQYF. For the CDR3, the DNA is TGTGCCAGCAGTGACGACGGACAGGTCTACGAGCAGTACTTC.

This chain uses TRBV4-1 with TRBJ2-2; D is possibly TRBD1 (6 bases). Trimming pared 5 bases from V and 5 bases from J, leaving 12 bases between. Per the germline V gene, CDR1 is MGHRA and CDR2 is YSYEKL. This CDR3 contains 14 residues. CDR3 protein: CASSTPQGTGELFF. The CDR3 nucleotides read TGCGCCAGCAGCACACCACAGGGAACCGGGGAGCTGTTTTTT.

The CDR3 nucleotides are TGTGCCAGCACTCAGGACCCAGGACAGCAAGAGACCCAGTACTTC. The encoded protein is CASTQDPGQQETQYF. The J gene is TRBJ2-5, the V gene TRBV6-1, with a tentative D call TRBD1 (6 bases). Germline assignment: CDR1 MNHNS and CDR2 SASEGT. V gave up 7 bases and J gave up 2 bases, with 17 bases separating them. The CDR3 contains 15 residues.

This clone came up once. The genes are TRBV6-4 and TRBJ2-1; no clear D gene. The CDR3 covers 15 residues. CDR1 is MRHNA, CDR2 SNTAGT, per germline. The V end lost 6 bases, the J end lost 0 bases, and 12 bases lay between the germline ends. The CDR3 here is CASSPEVASYNEQFF. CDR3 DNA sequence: TGTGCCAGCAGCCCCGAGGTAGCCTCCTACAATGAGCAGTTCTTC.

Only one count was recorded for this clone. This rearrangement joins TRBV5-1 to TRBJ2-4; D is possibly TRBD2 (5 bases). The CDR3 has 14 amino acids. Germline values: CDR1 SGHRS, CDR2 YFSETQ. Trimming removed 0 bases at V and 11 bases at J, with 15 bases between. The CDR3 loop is CASSLEGAANLQYF. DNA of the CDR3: TGCGCCAGCAGCTTGGAGGGAGCGGCCAACCTTCAGTACTTC. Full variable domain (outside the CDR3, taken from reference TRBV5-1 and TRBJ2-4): KAGVTQTPRYLIKTRGQQVTLSCSPISGHRSVSWYQQTPGQGLQFLFEYFSETQRNKGNFPGRFSGRQFSNSRSEMNVSTLELGDSALYLCASSLEGAANLQYFGAGTRLSVL.

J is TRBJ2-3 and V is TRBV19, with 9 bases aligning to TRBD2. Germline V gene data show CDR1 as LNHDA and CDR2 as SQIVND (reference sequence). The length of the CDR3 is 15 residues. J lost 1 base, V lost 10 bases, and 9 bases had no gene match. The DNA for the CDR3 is TGTGCCACCACTAAGCGGGAGGAGGGCACAGATACGCAGTATTTT. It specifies CATTKREEGTDTQYF.

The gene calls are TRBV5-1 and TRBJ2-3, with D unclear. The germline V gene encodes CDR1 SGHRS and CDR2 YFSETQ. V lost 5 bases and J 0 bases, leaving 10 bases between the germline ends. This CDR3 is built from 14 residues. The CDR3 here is CASRDGSSTDTQYF. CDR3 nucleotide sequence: TGCGCCAGCAGGGACGGGTCTAGCACAGATACGCAGTATTTT.

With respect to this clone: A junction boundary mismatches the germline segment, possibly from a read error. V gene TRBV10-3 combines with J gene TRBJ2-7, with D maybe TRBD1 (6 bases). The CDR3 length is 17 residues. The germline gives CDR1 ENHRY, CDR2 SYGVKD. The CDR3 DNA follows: TGTGCCATTAGTGGGGGCGAAACGGGACGGGGTAAAAACGAGCAGTACTTC. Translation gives CAISGGETGRGKNEQYF.

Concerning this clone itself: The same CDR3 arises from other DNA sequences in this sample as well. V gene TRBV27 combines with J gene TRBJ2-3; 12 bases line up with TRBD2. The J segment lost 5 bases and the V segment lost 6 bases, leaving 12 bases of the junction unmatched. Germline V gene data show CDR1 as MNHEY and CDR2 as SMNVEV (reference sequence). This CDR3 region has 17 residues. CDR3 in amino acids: CASSPDSSGRAGDTQYF. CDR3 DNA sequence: TGTGCCAGCAGCCCTGACTCTAGCGGGAGGGCCGGAGATACGCAGTATTTT.

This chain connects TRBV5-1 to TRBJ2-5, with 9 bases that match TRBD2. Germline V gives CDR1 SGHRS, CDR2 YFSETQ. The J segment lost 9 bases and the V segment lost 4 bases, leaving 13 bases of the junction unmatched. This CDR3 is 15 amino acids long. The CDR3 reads CASSPAGTSRGSQYF. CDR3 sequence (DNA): TGCGCCAGCAGCCCGGCCGGGACTAGCAGGGGGTCCCAGTACTTC.

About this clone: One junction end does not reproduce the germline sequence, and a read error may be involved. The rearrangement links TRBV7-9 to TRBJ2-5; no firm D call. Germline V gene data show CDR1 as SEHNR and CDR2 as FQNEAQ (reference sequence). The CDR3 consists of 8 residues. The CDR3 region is CASSSTDF. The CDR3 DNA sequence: TGTGCCAGCAGCTCAACGGACTTC.

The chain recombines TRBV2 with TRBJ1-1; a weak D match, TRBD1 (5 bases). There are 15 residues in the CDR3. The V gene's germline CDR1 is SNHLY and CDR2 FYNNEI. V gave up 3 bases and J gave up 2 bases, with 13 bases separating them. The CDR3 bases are TGTGCCAGCAGTGATAGGGGATATGGAAACACTGAAGCTTTCTTT. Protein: CASSDRGYGNTEAFF.

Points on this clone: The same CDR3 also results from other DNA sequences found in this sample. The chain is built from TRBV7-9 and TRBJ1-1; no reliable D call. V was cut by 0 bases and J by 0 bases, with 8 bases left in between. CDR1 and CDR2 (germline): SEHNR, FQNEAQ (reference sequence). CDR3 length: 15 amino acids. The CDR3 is CASSLAKPLNTEAFF. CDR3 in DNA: TGTGCCAGCAGCTTAGCCAAACCCCTGAACACTGAAGCTTTCTTT.

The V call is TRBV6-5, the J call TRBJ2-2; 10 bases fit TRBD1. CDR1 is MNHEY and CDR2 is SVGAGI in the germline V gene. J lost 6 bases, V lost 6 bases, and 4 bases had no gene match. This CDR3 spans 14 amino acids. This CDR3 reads CASRRDRGSGELFF. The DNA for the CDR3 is TGTGCCAGCAGGAGGGACAGGGGTTCCGGGGAGCTGTTTTTT.

CDR3 nucleotides: TGTGCCAGCAGCTTAGACATCTCCTCCTACAATGAGCAGTTCTTC. Translating gives CASSLDISSYNEQFF. The chain uses TRBV7-8 and TRBJ2-1, with D unresolved. This CDR3 has 15 residues. Trimming took off 1 base at V and 0 bases at J, with 7 bases between the two ends. The germline CDR1 and CDR2 sequences are SGHVS and FQNEAQ.

The CDR3 reads CASSQSVPGLAGGVYEQYF. The CDR3 DNA sequence: TGCGCCAGCAGTCAATCCGTGCCGGGACTAGCGGGAGGAGTTTACGAGCAGTACTTC. The V call is TRBV23-1, the J call TRBJ2-7, with 15 nucleotides matching TRBD2. TRBV23-1 falls under the ORF class, with uncertain function. The V segment lost 0 bases and the J segment 4 bases; nucleotides outside the gene matches: 10. The CDR3 sequence is 19 residues long.

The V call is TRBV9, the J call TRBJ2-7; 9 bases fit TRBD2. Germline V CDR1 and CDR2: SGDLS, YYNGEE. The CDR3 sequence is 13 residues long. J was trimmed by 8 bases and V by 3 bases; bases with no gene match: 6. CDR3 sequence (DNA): TGTGCCAGCAGCGGAGGGACTAGCAGAAAGCAGTACTTC. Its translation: CASSGGTSRKQYF.

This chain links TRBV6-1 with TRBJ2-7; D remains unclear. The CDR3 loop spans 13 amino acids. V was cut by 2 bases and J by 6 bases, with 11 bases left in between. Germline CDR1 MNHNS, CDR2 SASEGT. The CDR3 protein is CASSEMISGEQYF. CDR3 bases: TGTGCCAGCAGTGAAATGATTAGTGGCGAGCAGTACTTC.

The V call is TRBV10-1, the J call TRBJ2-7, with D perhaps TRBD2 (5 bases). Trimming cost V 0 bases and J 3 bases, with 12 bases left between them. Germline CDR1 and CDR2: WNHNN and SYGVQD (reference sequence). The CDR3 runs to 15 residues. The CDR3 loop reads CASSESRTGYYEQYF. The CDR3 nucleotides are TGCGCCAGCAGTGAGTCTAGGACTGGGTACTACGAGCAGTACTTC.

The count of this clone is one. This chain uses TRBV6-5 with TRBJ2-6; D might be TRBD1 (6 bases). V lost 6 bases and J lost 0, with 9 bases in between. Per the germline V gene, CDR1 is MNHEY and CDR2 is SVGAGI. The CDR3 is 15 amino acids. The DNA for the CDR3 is TGTGCCAGCAGACGGGACAACTCTGGGGCCAACGTCCTGACTTTC. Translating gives CASRRDNSGANVLTF.

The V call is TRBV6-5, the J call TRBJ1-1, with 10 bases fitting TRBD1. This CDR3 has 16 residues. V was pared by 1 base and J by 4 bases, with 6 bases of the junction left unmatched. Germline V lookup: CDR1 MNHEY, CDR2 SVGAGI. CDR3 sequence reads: CASSYYQGQGRTEAFF. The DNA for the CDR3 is TGTGCCAGCAGTTACTATCAGGGACAGGGGCGCACTGAAGCTTTCTTT.

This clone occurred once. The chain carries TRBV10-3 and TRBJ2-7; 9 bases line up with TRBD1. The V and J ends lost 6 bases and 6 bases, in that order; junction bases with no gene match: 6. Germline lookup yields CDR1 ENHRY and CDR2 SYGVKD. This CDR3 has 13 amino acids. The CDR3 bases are TGTGCCATCAGCCGGGACAGGGAGGGCGAGCAGTACTTC. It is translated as CAISRDREGEQYF.

CDR3 amino acids: CASERATNEKLFF. As DNA, the CDR3 is TGTGCCAGCGAGAGAGCAACTAATGAAAAACTGTTTTTT. The rearrangement links TRBV18 to TRBJ1-4, with D unclear. V lost 8 bases and J lost 0, with 7 bases in between. CDR3 size: 13 residues. Germline V gives CDR1 KGHSH, CDR2 LQKENI.